Below, 27 T cell receptor beta chains from the same sample are listed, as sequenced in a study of identical twins. A single record per CDR3 protein comes from TCRdb applying MiXCR to the 5' RACE reads. The sample consists of 570,000 or so distinct CDR3 sequences, approximately 9.6% of them appearing once. These data were also reused for a study on yellow fever vaccine responses in identical twins.

Sequenced sample: PBMCs. The receptors were gathered from a woman aged 18-30 years in good health.

This clonotype was found a few times. The chain recombines TRBV29-1 with TRBJ2-5, with 9 bases lining up with TRBD1. V lost 7 bases, J lost 5 bases, and 11 bases stayed unmatched. The CDR3 sequence is 14 residues long. CDR1 and CDR2 (germline): SQVTM, ANQGSEA. CDR3: CSANGDRAEETQYF. CDR3 nucleotide sequence: TGCAGCGCCAATGGGGACAGGGCCGAGGAGACCCAGTACTTC.

This clonotype was seen a few times. The genes are TRBV15 and TRBJ1-5, with D possibly matching TRBD1 (6 bases). The CDR3 has 17 amino acids. The ends were cut back, 0 bases at V and 2 bases at J, with 14 bases in the middle. Germline V gives CDR1 LNHNV, CDR2 YYDKDF (reference sequence). CDR3 protein: CATSRDEGGRGNQPQHF. The CDR3 DNA follows: TGTGCCACCAGCAGAGACGAGGGGGGAAGGGGCAATCAGCCCCAGCATTTT.

This clonotype was observed many times. This chain uses TRBV20-1 with TRBJ1-5; D uncertain. The V gene's germline CDR1 is DFQATT and CDR2 SNEGSKA (reference sequence). The CDR3 is made up of 13 amino acids. V was cut by 3 bases and J by 9 bases, with 15 bases left in between. The CDR3 is CSASFEGNGPQHF. The CDR3 DNA reads TGCAGTGCTAGTTTTGAAGGGAATGGGCCCCAGCATTTT.

In its sample, this clonotype was seen many times. This CDR3 reads CATSRQGAKDEQFF. DNA of the CDR3: TGTGCCACCAGCAGACAGGGGGCTAAGGATGAGCAGTTCTTC. V usage is TRBV15 and J usage is TRBJ2-1, with 8 bases that match TRBD1. This CDR3 has 14 residues. Germline values: CDR1 LNHNV, CDR2 YYDKDF (reference sequence). J gave up 8 bases and V 2 bases, and 5 bases lay outside the gene matches.

There are a few counts of this clonotype. The chain combines TRBV5-1 with TRBJ2-5, with D maybe TRBD2 (6 bases). Germline-derived CDR1 and CDR2 are SGHRS and YFSETQ. The V end was cut by 4 bases, the J end by 7 bases, with 17 bases between. The CDR3 length is 14 residues. The CDR3 sequence is CASSALGEEGTQYF. CDR3 coding DNA: TGCGCCAGCAGCGCCTTAGGGGAGGAGGGGACCCAGTACTTC. The complete variable domain, with remaining parts taken from reference TRBV5-1 and TRBJ2-5, reads KAGVTQTPRYLIKTRGQQVTLSCSPISGHRSVSWYQQTPGQGLQFLFEYFSETQRNKGNFPGRFSGRQFSNSRSEMNVSTLELGDSALYLCASSALGEEGTQYFGPGTRLLVL.

This clonotype was detected a few times. This chain connects TRBV6-4 to TRBJ2-1; 13 nucleotides line up with TRBD2. This CDR3 is built from 15 residues. CDR1 and CDR2 from the germline V gene are MRHNA and SNTAGT. Trimming at V came to 4 bases and at J to 12 bases, leaving 9 bases not matched to a gene. The CDR3 here is CASSVSGTSGRGQFF. The CDR3 bases are TGTGCCAGCAGTGTCTCCGGAACTAGCGGGAGGGGGCAGTTCTTC.

In this sample, this clonotype turned up many times. V is TRBV4-3 and J is TRBJ2-3; TRBD2 matches 8 bases. The V gene's germline CDR1 is LGHNA and CDR2 YSLEER. The CDR3 length is 14 residues. The trim removed 8 bases at V and 0 bases at J, leaving 4 bases unmatched. The CDR3 sequence is CASSGGRSTDTQYF. CDR3 sequence (DNA): TGCGCCAGCTCGGGCGGGAGGAGCACAGATACGCAGTATTTT.

This clonotype was recorded a few times. The chain recombines TRBV20-1 with TRBJ1-1; D is unresolved. The CDR3 contains 10 residues. Trimming pared 1 base from V and 10 bases from J, leaving 7 bases between. CDR1 and CDR2 from the germline V gene are DFQATT and SNEGSKA (reference sequence). CDR3 sequence: CSARVALAFF. The DNA for the CDR3 is TGCAGTGCTAGAGTGGCGCTAGCTTTCTTT.

This clonotype was counted only a few times. V and J are TRBV7-9 and TRBJ1-6; 10 bases line up with TRBD1. The germline V gene has CDR1 SEHNR and CDR2 FQNEAQ (reference sequence). Trimming cost V 4 bases and J 5 bases; bases outside gene matches: 8. The CDR3 is 17 amino acids. The chain's CDR3 is CASSSHAGQGHNSPLHF. The CDR3 bases are TGTGCCAGCAGCTCTCACGCGGGACAGGGGCATAATTCACCCCTCCACTTT.

The chain uses TRBV7-9 and TRBJ2-1, with D possibly being TRBD2 (6 bases). V was shortened by 3 bases and J by 8 bases, with 20 bases between the two germline ends. The CDR3 loop spans 16 amino acids. CDR1 and CDR2 (germline): SEHNR, FQNEAQ (reference sequence). The chain's CDR3 is CASSFPRGGISDEQFF. CDR3 DNA: TGTGCCAGCAGCTTCCCTAGGGGCGGGATAAGTGATGAGCAGTTCTTC.

In its sample, this clonotype was seen many times. This sequence joins TRBV5-1 and TRBJ1-1, with unresolved D. The CDR3 has 14 amino acids. In germline, CDR1 is SGHRS, CDR2 YFSETQ. Trimming took off 3 bases at V and 3 bases at J, with 12 bases between the two ends. This chain's CDR3 is CASSSQAMDTEAFF. In nucleotides, the CDR3 is TGCGCCAGCAGCTCCCAGGCCATGGACACTGAAGCTTTCTTT.

The chain recombines TRBV4-3 with TRBJ2-1; D is unclear. Trimming stripped 0 bases from V and 16 bases from J, with 16 bases between. This CDR3 contains 13 residues. In germline, CDR1 is LGHNA, CDR2 YSLEER. CDR3 amino acids: CASSQDVVSQGFF. CDR3 in DNA: TGCGCCAGCAGCCAAGATGTAGTCAGCCAAGGCTTCTTC.

In its sample, this clonotype was seen many times. The J gene is TRBJ2-1, the V gene TRBV12-3 or TRBV12-4; TRBD2 aligns across 8 bases. The CDR3 length is 15 residues. With 7 bases clipped from V and 5 bases from J, the junction kept 10 bases outside the gene matches. The CDR3 protein is CASNPGTSLNNEQFF. CDR3 DNA sequence: TGTGCCAGCAACCCCGGGACTAGTCTCAACAATGAGCAGTTCTTC.

This clonotype was observed a few times. The chain is built from TRBV29-1 and TRBJ2-7, with TRBD1 as a possible D gene (6 bases). Trimming pared 4 bases from V and 3 bases from J, leaving 13 bases between. CDR1 and CDR2 from the germline V gene are SQVTM and ANQGSEA. CDR3 length: 13 amino acids. CDR3 loop: CSVAGTNLYEQYF. The DNA of the CDR3 is TGCAGCGTTGCGGGGACAAACCTCTACGAGCAGTACTTC.

The rearrangement joins TRBV4-1 to TRBJ2-2; a possible D gene is TRBD1 (5 bases). V was clipped by 1 base and J by 5 bases, with 14 bases between them. This CDR3 is 16 amino acids long. Looked up from germline, CDR1 is MGHRA and CDR2 is YSYEKL. The CDR3 here is CASSQGGPSETGELFF. CDR3 nucleotides: TGCGCCAGCAGCCAAGGGGGCCCGTCGGAAACCGGGGAGCTGTTTTTT.

This clonotype has ten or more counts. V gene TRBV24-1 combines with J gene TRBJ2-1; D possibly corresponds to TRBD2 (7 bases). The CDR3 covers 16 residues. With 3 bases removed from V and 11 bases from J, the gap between germline ends came to 22 bases. The germline gives CDR1 KGHDR, CDR2 SFDVKD. The CDR3 DNA sequence: TGTGCCACCAGTGATGAAAGGGGGGAGGGCCTTAGTAAGCAGTTCTTC. Translated: CATSDERGEGLSKQFF.

This clonotype appeared a few times. The V gene is TRBV5-1, the J gene TRBJ1-3; 7 bases align to TRBD1. Trimming at V came to 2 bases and at J to 5 bases, leaving 7 bases not matched to a gene. The CDR3 has 15 residues. CDR1 SGHRS and CDR2 YFSETQ come from the germline V gene. The CDR3 sequence is CASSLGDSKRNTIYF. In nucleotides, the CDR3 is TGCGCCAGCAGCTTAGGGGACAGTAAAAGAAACACCATATATTTT. The whole variable domain, remainder taken from reference TRBV5-1 and TRBJ1-3, is KAGVTQTPRYLIKTRGQQVTLSCSPISGHRSVSWYQQTPGQGLQFLFEYFSETQRNKGNFPGRFSGRQFSNSRSEMNVSTLELGDSALYLCASSLGDSKRNTIYFGEGSWLTVV.

This clonotype was seen repeatedly, ten times or more. The chain couples TRBV27 to TRBJ2-7; D ambiguous. Looked up from germline, CDR1 is MNHEY and CDR2 is SMNVEV (reference sequence). V gave up 5 bases and J gave up 9 bases, with 26 bases separating them. This CDR3 has 16 residues. The DNA for the CDR3 is TGTGCCAGCAGTACTGTGGCGACGCCGAAATTTACCCGGCAGTACTTC. Its translation: CASSTVATPKFTRQYF.

This clonotype was found a few times. V and J are TRBV5-1 and TRBJ2-1, with a tentative D call TRBD2 (6 bases). CDR3 length: 13 amino acids. V shed 3 bases and J shed 7 bases, with 11 bases lying between them. Per germline, CDR1 SGHRS and CDR2 YFSETQ. The CDR3, as DNA: TGCGCCAGCAGCTCCGGACTAAAAAATGAGCAGTTCTTC. Residues: CASSSGLKNEQFF.

This clonotype was observed at least ten times. This chain connects TRBV12-3 or TRBV12-4 to TRBJ2-2, with a possible D match to TRBD1 (5 bases). The V and J ends lost 7 bases and 6 bases respectively, with 9 bases between them. The CDR3 sequence is 12 residues long. The CDR3 is CASKGVAGELFF. The CDR3 DNA is TGTGCCAGCAAAGGGGTTGCCGGGGAGCTGTTTTTT.

This clonotype came up a few times. The V and J genes are TRBV29-1 and TRBJ2-7, with 9 bases fitting TRBD1. Germline CDR1 is SQVTM and CDR2 is ANQGSEA. V lost 3 bases, J lost 2 bases, and 8 bases stayed unmatched. CDR3 size: 15 residues. The CDR3 reads CSVEILGQGPYEQYF. The CDR3 bases are TGCAGCGTTGAGATACTGGGACAGGGACCCTACGAGCAGTACTTC.

This sequence joins TRBV12-3 or TRBV12-4 and TRBJ2-7; possibly TRBD1 or TRBD2 for D (6 bases each). V shed 4 bases and J shed 7 bases, with 17 bases lying between them. The CDR3 runs to 14 residues. CDR3 residues: CASSSRGTLGEQYF. For the CDR3, the DNA is TGTGCCAGCAGTTCTCGGGGGACACTGGGGGAGCAGTACTTC.

The CDR3 reads CATSVSAGGLYNEQFF. CDR3 sequence (DNA): TGTGCCACCAGTGTTTCAGCGGGGGGGCTGTACAATGAGCAGTTCTTC. The V call is TRBV24-1, the J call TRBJ2-1, with 10 bases that match TRBD2. CDR1 and CDR2 (germline): KGHDR, SFDVKD. With 5 bases clipped from V and 4 bases from J, the junction kept 7 bases outside the gene matches. This CDR3 spans 16 amino acids.

This clonotype was found a few times. The V call is TRBV7-2, the J call TRBJ2-2; the D gene is possibly TRBD1 (7 bases). Per the germline V gene, CDR1 is SGHTA and CDR2 is FQGNSA. The CDR3 runs 15 residues. Trimming pared 6 bases from V and 6 bases from J, leaving 17 bases between. The CDR3 DNA reads as TGTGCCAGCAGTCGGAGGGGGCAGGTCTCCGGGGAGCTGTTTTTT. Its translation: CASSRRGQVSGELFF.

The CDR3 region has the DNA TGCAGCGTTGAATATCGGGGCAGGAGCACCCAAGAGACCCAGTACTTC. It is translated as CSVEYRGRSTQETQYF. The genes are TRBV29-1 and TRBJ2-5; D may match TRBD1 or TRBD2 (5 bases each). CDR1 SQVTM and CDR2 ANQGSEA come from the germline V gene. This CDR3 contains 16 residues. V gave up 2 bases and J gave up 1 base, with 17 bases separating them.

J is TRBJ2-7 and V is TRBV6-1, with D unresolved. V lost 7 bases and J lost 3, with 16 bases in between. CDR1 and CDR2 from the germline V gene are MNHNS and SASEGT. CDR3 length: 14 residues. The CDR3 DNA sequence: TGTGCCAGCACCCTCAATGGCGGTTTCTACGAGCAGTACTTC. The encoded protein is CASTLNGGFYEQYF.

This clonotype was seen a few times. The chain is built from TRBV6-2 or TRBV6-3 and TRBJ2-7; D call uncertain. Trimming took off 5 bases at V and 3 bases at J, with 11 bases between the two ends. This CDR3 has 13 amino acids. Germline CDR1 reads MNHEY; CDR2 reads SVGEGT. Here the CDR3 reads CASSPPNLYEQYF. CDR3 nucleotides: TGTGCCAGCAGTCCCCCGAATCTCTACGAGCAGTACTTC.